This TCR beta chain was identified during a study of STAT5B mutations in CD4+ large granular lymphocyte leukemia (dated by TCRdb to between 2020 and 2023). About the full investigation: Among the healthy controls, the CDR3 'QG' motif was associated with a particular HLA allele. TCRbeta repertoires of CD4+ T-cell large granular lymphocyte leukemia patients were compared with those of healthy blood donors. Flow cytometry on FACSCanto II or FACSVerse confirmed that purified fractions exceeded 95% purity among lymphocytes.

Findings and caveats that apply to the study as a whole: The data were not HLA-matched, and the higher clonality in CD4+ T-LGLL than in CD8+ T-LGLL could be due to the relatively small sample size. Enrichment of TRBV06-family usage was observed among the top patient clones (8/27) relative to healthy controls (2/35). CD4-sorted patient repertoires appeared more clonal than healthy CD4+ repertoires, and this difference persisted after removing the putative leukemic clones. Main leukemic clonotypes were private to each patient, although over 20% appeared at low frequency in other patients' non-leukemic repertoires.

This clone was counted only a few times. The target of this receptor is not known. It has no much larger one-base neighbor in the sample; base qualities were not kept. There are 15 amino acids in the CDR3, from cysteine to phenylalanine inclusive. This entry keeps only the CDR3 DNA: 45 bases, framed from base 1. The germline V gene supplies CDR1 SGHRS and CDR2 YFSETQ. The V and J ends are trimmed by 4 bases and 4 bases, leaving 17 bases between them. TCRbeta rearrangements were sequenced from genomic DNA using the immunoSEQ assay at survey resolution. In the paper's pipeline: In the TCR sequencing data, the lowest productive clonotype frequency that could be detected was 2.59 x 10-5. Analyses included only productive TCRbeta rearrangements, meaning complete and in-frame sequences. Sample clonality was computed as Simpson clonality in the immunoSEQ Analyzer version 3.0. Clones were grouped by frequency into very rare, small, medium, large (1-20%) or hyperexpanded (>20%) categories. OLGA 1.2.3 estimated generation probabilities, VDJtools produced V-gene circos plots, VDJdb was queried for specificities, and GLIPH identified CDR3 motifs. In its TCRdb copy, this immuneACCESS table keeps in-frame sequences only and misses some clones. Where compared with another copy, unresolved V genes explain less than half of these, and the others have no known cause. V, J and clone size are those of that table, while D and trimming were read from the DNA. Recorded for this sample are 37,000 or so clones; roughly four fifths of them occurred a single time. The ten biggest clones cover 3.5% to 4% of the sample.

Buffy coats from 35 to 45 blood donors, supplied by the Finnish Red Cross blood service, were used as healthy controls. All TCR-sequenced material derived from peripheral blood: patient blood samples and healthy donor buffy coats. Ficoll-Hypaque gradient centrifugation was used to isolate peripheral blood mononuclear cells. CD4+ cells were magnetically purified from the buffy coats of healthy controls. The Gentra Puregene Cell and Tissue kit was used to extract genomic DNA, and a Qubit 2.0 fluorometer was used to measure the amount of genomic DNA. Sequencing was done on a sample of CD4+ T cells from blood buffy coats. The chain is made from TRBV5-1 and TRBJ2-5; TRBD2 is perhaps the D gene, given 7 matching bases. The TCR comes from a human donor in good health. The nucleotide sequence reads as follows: TGCGCCAGCAGCAGGGGGGGGCCTCAATCAGAGACCCAGTACTTC. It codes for CASSRGGPQSETQYF.